The rows below give T cell receptor beta chains drawn from one sample of a study of T-cell reconstitution after alpha-beta-depleted transplantation in children. From the PCR reads, TCRdb called clonotypes with MiXCR, one entry per CDR3 protein. The data show more than 550,000 distinct CDR3 sequences, with about 11% seen just once and approximately 4.1% held by the top ten. The material was PBMCs from the stem cell graft donor, obtained from the stem cell graft. The source is a human donor who donated a stem cell graft to a child with acute myeloid leukemia. The conserved cysteine and the conserved F or W are not part of the CDR3 here. The order of the fields is V gene, J gene, D gene, CDR3 protein. D genes are given only for firm matches.

V gene: TRBV7-2
J gene: TRBJ2-7
D gene: -
CDR3 protein: ASSLGYFNYEQY

V gene: TRBV29-1
J gene: TRBJ2-6
D gene: -
CDR3 protein: SVQGSGANVLT

V gene: TRBV5-6
J gene: TRBJ2-7
D gene: -
CDR3 protein: ASSSRSTYEQY

V gene: TRBV12-3/TRBV12-4
J gene: TRBJ2-1
D gene: TRBD2
CDR3 protein: ASSSGLAGRDEQF

V gene: TRBV7-8
J gene: TRBJ2-5
D gene: -
CDR3 protein: ASSFLTEQETQY

V gene: TRBV29-1
J gene: TRBJ2-4
D gene: TRBD1
CDR3 protein: SVGDRGDIQY

V gene: TRBV5-1
J gene: TRBJ2-1
D gene: TRBD2
CDR3 protein: ASSHRTSGRTGNEQF

V gene: TRBV29-1
J gene: TRBJ1-2
D gene: -
CDR3 protein: SVVEGYT

V gene: TRBV4-2
J gene: TRBJ1-1
D gene: -
CDR3 protein: ASSQEGGTEAF

V gene: TRBV24-1
J gene: TRBJ2-3
D gene: -
CDR3 protein: ATSDLTGDQVTQY

V gene: TRBV30
J gene: TRBJ2-1
D gene: -
CDR3 protein: AWSVDNEQF

V gene: TRBV7-2
J gene: TRBJ2-5
D gene: -
CDR3 protein: ASSLVSTAETQY

V gene: TRBV24-1
J gene: TRBJ2-7
D gene: TRBD1
CDR3 protein: ATSARDRGLYEQY

V gene: TRBV7-2
J gene: TRBJ2-7
D gene: -
CDR3 protein: ASSFQGYSSYEQY

V gene: TRBV28
J gene: TRBJ2-3
D gene: -
CDR3 protein: ASSSPGPDTQY

V gene: TRBV30
J gene: TRBJ2-2
D gene: -
CDR3 protein: AWRGSRANTGELF

V gene: TRBV29-1
J gene: TRBJ2-5
D gene: TRBD2
CDR3 protein: SVEGLAGSQETQY

V gene: TRBV5-1
J gene: TRBJ2-1
D gene: TRBD2
CDR3 protein: ASSLDLAGDEQF

V gene: TRBV11-2
J gene: TRBJ2-4
D gene: TRBD2
CDR3 protein: ASSPRWTSGRAEAKNIQY

V gene: TRBV28
J gene: TRBJ1-4
D gene: -
CDR3 protein: ASKVGGSTEKLF

V gene: TRBV12-3/TRBV12-4
J gene: TRBJ2-2
D gene: TRBD2
CDR3 protein: ASSSSRTSVAGELF

V gene: TRBV4-1
J gene: TRBJ2-7
D gene: -
CDR3 protein: ASSQDASISYEQY

V gene: TRBV5-1
J gene: TRBJ2-7
D gene: -
CDR3 protein: ASSLPGRVEQY

V gene: TRBV30
J gene: TRBJ1-1
D gene: TRBD1
CDR3 protein: ALQGQGSAEAF

V gene: TRBV27
J gene: TRBJ2-2
D gene: TRBD1
CDR3 protein: ASRFFRGRGNTGELF

V gene: TRBV7-2
J gene: TRBJ2-7
D gene: -
CDR3 protein: ASMTGHYEQY

V gene: TRBV20-1
J gene: TRBJ1-4
D gene: -
CDR3 protein: SASRTGRNEKLF